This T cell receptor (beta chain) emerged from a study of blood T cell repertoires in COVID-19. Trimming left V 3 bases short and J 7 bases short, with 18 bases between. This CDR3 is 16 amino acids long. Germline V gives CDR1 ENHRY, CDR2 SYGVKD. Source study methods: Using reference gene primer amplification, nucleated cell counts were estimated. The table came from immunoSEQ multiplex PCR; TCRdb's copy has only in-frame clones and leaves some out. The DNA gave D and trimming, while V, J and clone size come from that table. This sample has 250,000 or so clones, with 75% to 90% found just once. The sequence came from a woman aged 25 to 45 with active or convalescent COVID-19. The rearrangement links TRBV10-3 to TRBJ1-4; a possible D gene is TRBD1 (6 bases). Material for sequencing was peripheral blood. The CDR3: CAISDLSRGLGEKLFF. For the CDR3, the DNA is TGTGCCATCAGTGACCTGTCCAGGGGCCTAGGTGAAAAACTGTTTTTT.